The 16 T cell receptor beta chains reported below all come from one sample, sequenced in a study of blood T cell repertoires in COVID-19 (dated by TCRdb to 2019 to 2021). To prepare the library, the immunoSEQ multiplex PCR assay was applied. The immuneACCESS repertoire file appears here via TCRdb, limited to in-frame rearrangements. These files lack a portion of the clones; in checked studies, under half of the deficit traces to unresolved V genes, and the cause of the others is not known. The sample has roughly 80,000 clones on record, 80% to 90% of them singletons. Of the sample, more than 15% is held by the ten largest clones. Source material: peripheral blood. All receptors derive from a woman aged 55-69 years with acute or convalescent COVID-19.

The chain uses TRBV11-2 and TRBJ1-3; D remains ambiguous. Germline V gene lookup returns CDR1 SGHAT and CDR2 FQNNGV. The CDR3 contains 14 residues. V lost 0 bases to trimming and J lost 4 bases, with 7 bases between them. CDR3 region: CASSLEFRGNTIYF. The CDR3, as DNA: TGTGCCAGCAGCTTAGAATTCAGAGGAAACACCATATATTTT.

The V and J genes are TRBV3-1 (or the pseudogene TRBV3-2) and TRBJ1-2; D is perhaps TRBD1 (5 bases). This CDR3 contains 13 residues. CDR1 LGHDT and CDR2 YNNKEL come from the germline V gene (reference sequence). The V end lost 2 bases, the J end lost 6 bases, and 10 bases lay between the germline ends. Here the CDR3 reads CASSQRGGDGYTF. The CDR3 DNA sequence: TGTGCCAGCAGCCAAAGGGGAGGGGATGGCTACACCTTC.

The J gene is TRBJ2-1, the V gene TRBV7-2, with TRBD2 identical over 8 bases. V was pared by 2 bases and J by 1 base, with 13 bases of the junction left unmatched. Germline CDR1 SGHTA, CDR2 FQGNSA. The CDR3 length is 19 residues. Written as DNA, the CDR3 is TGTGCCAGCAGCTTATCCTTTCTTAGCGGGGTAACGTCCTACAATGAGCAGTTCTTC. Its translation is CASSLSFLSGVTSYNEQFF.

CDR3 sequence (DNA): TGTGCCAGTCCACAGGGGATAAACACTGAAGCTTTCTTT. The encoded protein is CASPQGINTEAFF. The chain recombines TRBV19 with TRBJ1-1, with TRBD1 identical over 7 bases. The CDR3 has 13 amino acids. The germline gives CDR1 LNHDA, CDR2 SQIVND (reference sequence). V lost 8 bases, J lost 2 bases, and 5 bases stayed unmatched.

This clone was observed once. V usage is TRBV6-2 or TRBV6-3 and J usage is TRBJ2-1, with D perhaps TRBD2 (5 bases). The length of the CDR3 is 20 residues. Trimming took 4 bases from V and 8 from J, leaving 33 bases between them. CDR1 is MNHEY, CDR2 SVGEGT, per germline. The CDR3 nucleotides are TGTGCCAGCAGTTCTTACCCCGGGAACCCTCTTTCCATAGTCGGTTATGAGCAGTTCTTC. Translation: CASSSYPGNPLSIVGYEQFF.

The chain carries TRBV7-2 and TRBJ1-5, with D perhaps TRBD1 (6 bases). This CDR3 has 14 amino acids. Germline CDR1 reads SGHTA; CDR2 reads FQGNSA. The ends were cut back, 5 bases at V and 8 bases at J, with 16 bases in the middle. CDR3 coding DNA: TGTGCCAGCAGCAGGCGGGCAGGGGTGGAGCCCCAGCATTTT. Translated: CASSRRAGVEPQHF. Drawing the rest from reference TRBV7-2 and TRBJ1-5, the complete variable domain is GAGVSQSPSNKVTEKGKDVELRCDPISGHTALYWYRQSLGQGLEFLIYFQGNSAPDKSGLPSDRFSAERTGGSVSTLTIQRTQQEDSAVYLCASSRRAGVEPQHFGDGTRLSIL.

The chain carries TRBV5-1 and TRBJ1-1, with 7 bases identical to TRBD1. The CDR3 totals 16 residues. J gave up 1 base and V 4 bases, and 10 bases lay outside the gene matches. Per germline, CDR1 SGHRS and CDR2 YFSETQ. The CDR3 nucleotides read TGCGCCAGCAGCCCCTGGAGCGGACAGGAGAACACTGAAGCTTTCTTT. Translated, it gives CASSPWSGQENTEAFF.

The chain combines TRBV9 with TRBJ2-4; 13 bases map to TRBD2. Per the germline V gene, CDR1 is SGDLS and CDR2 is YYNGEE. V shed 1 base and J 12 bases; nucleotides not matched to a gene: 1. The CDR3 totals 13 residues. CDR3 DNA: TGTGCCAGCAGCGTACGGACTAGCGGGAGTCAGTACTTC. This translates into CASSVRTSGSQYF.

The CDR3 reads CASSARGPDSTDTQYF. CDR3 coding DNA: TGTGCCAGCAGTGCCAGGGGGCCGGACTCCACAGATACGCAGTATTTT. V is TRBV2 and J is TRBJ2-3, with 8 bases fitting TRBD1. Germline V gene sequence: CDR1 SNHLY, CDR2 FYNNEI. V was clipped by 4 bases and J by 2 bases; unmatched bases: 8. The CDR3 has 16 residues.

The chain couples TRBV5-4 to TRBJ2-7; unclear D gene. This CDR3 has 12 residues. Germline V gene sequence: CDR1 SGHNT, CDR2 YYREEE (reference sequence). Trimming took 4 bases from V and 5 from J, leaving 10 bases between them. Here the CDR3 DNA reads TGTGCCAGCAGCCCTGCTACAGACGAGCAGTACTTC. This encodes CASSPATDEQYF.

The chain links TRBV5-4 to TRBJ1-1; D possibly corresponds to TRBD1 (5 bases). Trimming removed 4 bases at V and 5 bases at J, with 9 bases between. This CDR3 spans 12 amino acids. Looked up from germline, CDR1 is SGHNT and CDR2 is YYREEE (reference sequence). CDR3 residues: CASSLGDTEAFF. CDR3 coding DNA: TGTGCCAGCAGCCTAGGGGATACTGAAGCTTTCTTT.

The chain employs TRBV7-9 and TRBJ2-7; possible D gene TRBD2, 6 bases. V lost 1 base to trimming and J lost 2 bases, with 9 bases between them. Looked up from germline, CDR1 is SEHNR and CDR2 is FQNEAQ (reference sequence). This CDR3 region has 14 residues. The CDR3 protein is CASSLVAGTYEQYF. The CDR3 DNA follows: TGTGCCAGCAGCTTAGTTGCGGGAACCTACGAGCAGTACTTC.

This clone came up a few times. The CDR3 carries no conserved terminal phenylalanine or tryptophan, so it likely arises from a read error. The limits of the CDR3 on the DNA are not certain, so only TCRdb's listed CDR3 is given. The gene calls are TRBV10-3 and TRBJ1-5. Looked up from germline, CDR1 is ENHRY and CDR2 is SYGVKD. From its first to its last residue, the CDR3 has 10 amino acids. CDR3: CAISVKQREG.

The chain couples TRBV27 to TRBJ2-2; D is undetermined. The CDR3 covers 12 residues. V dropped 5 bases and J dropped 2 bases, with 3 bases sitting between them. CDR1 is MNHEY, CDR2 SMNVEV, per germline (reference sequence). The CDR3 region has the DNA TGTGCCAGCAGTCTAAACACCGGGGAGCTGTTTTTT. This codes for CASSLNTGELFF.

The V call is TRBV11-2, the J call TRBJ1-1; the D gene is possibly TRBD1 (5 bases). Trimming cost V 4 bases and J 5 bases, with 11 bases left between them. This CDR3 is built from 13 residues. Germline CDR1 reads SGHAT; CDR2 reads FQNNGV. The CDR3 protein is CASSSDRITEAFF. CDR3 nucleotide sequence: TGTGCCAGCAGCTCCGACAGAATAACTGAAGCTTTCTTT. Full variable domain (missing parts from reference TRBV11-2 and TRBJ1-1): EAGVAQSPRYKIIEKRQSVAFWCNPISGHATLYWYQQILGQGPKLLIQFQNNGVVDDSQLPKDRFSAERLKGVDSTLKIQPAKLEDSAVYLCASSSDRITEAFFGQGTRLTVV.

The V call is TRBV7-9, the J call TRBJ2-3, with unresolved D. The germline V gene encodes CDR1 SEHNR and CDR2 FQNEAQ (reference sequence). V was shortened by 3 bases and J by 6 bases, with 13 bases between the two germline ends. The CDR3 has 14 amino acids. As DNA, the CDR3 is TGTGCCAGCAGCTTTATCGCAGTCTCTGATACGCAGTATTTT. Translated: CASSFIAVSDTQYF.